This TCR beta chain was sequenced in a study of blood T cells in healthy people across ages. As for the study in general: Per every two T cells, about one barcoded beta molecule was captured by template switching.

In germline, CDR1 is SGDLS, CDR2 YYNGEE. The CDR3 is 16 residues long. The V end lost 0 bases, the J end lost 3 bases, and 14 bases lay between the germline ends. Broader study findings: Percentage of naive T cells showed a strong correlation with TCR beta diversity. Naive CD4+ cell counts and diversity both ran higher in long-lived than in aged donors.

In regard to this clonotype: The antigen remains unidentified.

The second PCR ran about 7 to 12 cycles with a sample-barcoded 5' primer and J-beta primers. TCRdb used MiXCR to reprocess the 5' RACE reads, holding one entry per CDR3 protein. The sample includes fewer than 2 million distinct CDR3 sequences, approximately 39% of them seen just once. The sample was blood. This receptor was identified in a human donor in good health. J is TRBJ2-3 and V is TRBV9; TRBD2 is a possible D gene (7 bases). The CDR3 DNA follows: TGTGCCAGCAGCGTAGAGGGGGGGCAGAGGACAGATACGCAGTATTTT. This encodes CASSVEGGQRTDTQYF.